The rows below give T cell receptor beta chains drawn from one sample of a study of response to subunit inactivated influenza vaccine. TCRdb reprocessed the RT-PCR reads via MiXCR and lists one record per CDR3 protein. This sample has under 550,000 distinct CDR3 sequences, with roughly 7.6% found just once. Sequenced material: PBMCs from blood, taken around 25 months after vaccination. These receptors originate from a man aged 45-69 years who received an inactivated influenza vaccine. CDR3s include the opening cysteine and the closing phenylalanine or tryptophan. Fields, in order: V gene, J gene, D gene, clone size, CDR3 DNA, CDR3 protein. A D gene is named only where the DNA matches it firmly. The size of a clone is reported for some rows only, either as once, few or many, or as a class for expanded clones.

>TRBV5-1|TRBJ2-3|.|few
TGCGCCAGTAAGGCCCGGGCGGGGAGCACAGATACGCAGTATTTT
CASKARAGSTDTQYF
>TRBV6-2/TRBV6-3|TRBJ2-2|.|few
TGTGCCAGCAGGCGTACGAGCGGGGAGCTGTTTTTT
CASRRTSGELFF
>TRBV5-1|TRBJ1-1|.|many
TGCGCCAGCAGCTGGGGGAACAGGCCGTCTGGTGAAGCTTTCTTT
CASSWGNRPSGEAFF
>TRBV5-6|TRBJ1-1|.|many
TGTGCCAGCAGCGCAACGGACAGATTGAACACTGAAGCTTTCTTT
CASSATDRLNTEAFF
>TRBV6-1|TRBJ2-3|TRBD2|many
TGTGCCAGCAGGACCCAACCGTTAGCGGGAATGACAGATACGCAGTATTTT
CASRTQPLAGMTDTQYF
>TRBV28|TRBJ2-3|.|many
TGTGCCAGCAGTTCTGACCTCGGGAGAACAGATACGCAGTATTTT
CASSSDLGRTDTQYF
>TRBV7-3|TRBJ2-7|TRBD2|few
TGTGCCAGCAGCTTACAGACTAGCGGGAGGGAAGGGACCACCTACGAGCAGTACTTC
CASSLQTSGREGTTYEQYF
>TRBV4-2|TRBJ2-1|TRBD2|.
TGTGCCAGCAGCCAAGACTTTTCGGGGGGGCCCAATGAGCAGTTCTTC
CASSQDFSGGPNEQFF
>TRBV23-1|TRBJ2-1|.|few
TGCGCCAGCTGCTCTAGGCGACAAACATCCTACAATGAGCAGTTCTTC
CASCSRRQTSYNEQFF
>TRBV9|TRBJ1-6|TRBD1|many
TGTGCCAGCAGCGCAGGGACAGGGAGCTCCTATAATTCACCCCTCCACTTT
CASSAGTGSSYNSPLHF
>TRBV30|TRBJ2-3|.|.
TGTGCCTGGAGTGTAGGTAGCACAGATACGCAGTATTTT
CAWSVGSTDTQYF
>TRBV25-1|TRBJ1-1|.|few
TGTGCCAGCAGTCGAAACGGGGGGACTGAAGCTTTCTTT
CASSRNGGTEAFF
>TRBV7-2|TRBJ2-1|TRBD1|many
TGTGCCAGCAGCTTTAGACAGGGGAGGTACGAGCAGTTCTTC
CASSFRQGRYEQFF
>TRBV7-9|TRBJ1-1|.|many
TGTGCCAGCAGCTTAGGGGGGGAAACAAATGAAGCTTTCTTT
CASSLGGETNEAFF
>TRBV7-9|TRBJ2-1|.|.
TGTGCCAGCAGCTTAGGCAAGGGCAGAAGCAATGAGCAGTTCTTC
CASSLGKGRSNEQFF
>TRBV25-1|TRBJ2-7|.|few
TGTGCCAGCAGCCCTGGGCAGGGTTACACCTACGAGCAGTACTTC
CASSPGQGYTYEQYF
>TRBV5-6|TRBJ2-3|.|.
TGTGCCAGCAGTCATCAGGGGCGAGGTACGCAGTATTTT
CASSHQGRGTQYF
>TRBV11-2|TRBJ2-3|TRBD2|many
TGTGCCAGCAGCTTAGAAGGCCTAGCGGGGGGGAACACAGATACGCAGTATTTT
CASSLEGLAGGNTDTQYF
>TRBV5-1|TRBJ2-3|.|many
TGCGCCAGCAGCCATGGACGGATCAGCACAGATACGCAGTATTTT
CASSHGRISTDTQYF
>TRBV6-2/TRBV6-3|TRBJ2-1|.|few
TGTGCCAGTCTTCGCGGGGGCGACAATGAGCAGTTCTTC
CASLRGGDNEQFF
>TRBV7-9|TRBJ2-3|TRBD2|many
TGTGCCAGCAGCTTTAGCGGGCGCACAGATACGCAGTATTTT
CASSFSGRTDTQYF
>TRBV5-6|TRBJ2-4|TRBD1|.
TGTGCCAGCAGCCGCACAGGGGAGTCGGACATTCAGTACTTC
CASSRTGESDIQYF
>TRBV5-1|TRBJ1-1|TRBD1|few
TGCGCCAGCAGCTTACGGGACAGCGGCACTGAAGCTTTCTTT
CASSLRDSGTEAFF
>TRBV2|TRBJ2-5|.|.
TGTGCCAGCAACAGCGGGGGCGGGACAGAATTTTACTTC
CASNSGGGTEFYF
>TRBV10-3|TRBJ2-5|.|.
TGTGCCATCAGGGGGCCGGGCGGGGAGACCCAGTACTTC
CAIRGPGGETQYF
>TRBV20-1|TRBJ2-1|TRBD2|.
TGCAGTGCTAGAACTCACGGACTAGCGGGAGACTATGAGCAGTTCTTC
CSARTHGLAGDYEQFF
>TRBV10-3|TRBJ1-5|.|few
TGTGCCGTAGGCCCCGGAGCTCACAATCAGCCCCAGCATTTT
CAVGPGAHNQPQHF
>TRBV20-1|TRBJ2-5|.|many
TGCAGTGCTAGTGTGGAGGGAGAGACCCAGTACTTC
CSASVEGETQYF
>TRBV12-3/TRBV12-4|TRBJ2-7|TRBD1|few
TGTGCCAGCAATGCGGGACAGGGGAAGTACGAGCAGTACTTC
CASNAGQGKYEQYF
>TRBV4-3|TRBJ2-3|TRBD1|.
TGCGCCAGCAGCCAAACAGGGACAGGGGGCACAGATACGCAGTATTTT
CASSQTGTGGTDTQYF
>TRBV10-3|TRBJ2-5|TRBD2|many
TGTGCCATCAGTGAGTCGTTAGCGGGAGGAGGGGAGACCCAGTACTTC
CAISESLAGGGETQYF
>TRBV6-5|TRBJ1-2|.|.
TGTGCCAGCAGTTACTCGATACGCCAGGGTGTTTTACATGGCTACACCTTC
CASSYSIRQGVLHGYTF
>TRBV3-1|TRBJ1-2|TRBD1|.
TGTGCCAGCAGCCTCGAAGCGACAGGGTCCAGCTACACCTTC
CASSLEATGSSYTF
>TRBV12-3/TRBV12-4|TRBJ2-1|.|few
TGTGCCAGCAGTCCCGCTAGCGACAATGAGCAGTTCTTC
CASSPASDNEQFF
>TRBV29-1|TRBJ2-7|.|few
TGCAGCGTTGCAAGGGGCTACGAGCAGTACTTC
CSVARGYEQYF
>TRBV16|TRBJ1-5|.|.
TGTGCCAGCAGCCCTCACAGGGTAGCGGATCAGACCCAGCATTTT
CASSPHRVADQTQHF
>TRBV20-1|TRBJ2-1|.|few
TGCAGTGCATGTCCCCGAACCCACGGCAGGCTCAATGAGCAGTTCTTC
CSACPRTHGRLNEQFF
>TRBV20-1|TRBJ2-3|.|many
TGCAGTGCTAGAAGTATCGCTAGCGTACTCACAGATACGCAGTATTTT
CSARSIASVLTDTQYF
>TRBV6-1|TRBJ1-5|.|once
TGTGCCAGCAAACAAAGAGAGACAGGAGTCGGTGGCAATCAGCCCCAGCATTTT
CASKQRETGVGGNQPQHF
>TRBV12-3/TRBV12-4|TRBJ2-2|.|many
TGTGCCAGCAGTCCAGGGGTGGACGGGGAGCTGTTTTTT
CASSPGVDGELFF
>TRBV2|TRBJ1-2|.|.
TGTGCCAGCAGGACGGACATAAACTATGGCTACACCTTC
CASRTDINYGYTF
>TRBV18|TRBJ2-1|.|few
TGTGCCAGCTCACCATTCGGGGGCAAGGGAGAGAATGAGCAGTTCTTC
CASSPFGGKGENEQFF
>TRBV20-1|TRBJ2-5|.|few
TGCAGTGCCACCCCCCGGGAGACCCAGTACTTC
CSATPRETQYF
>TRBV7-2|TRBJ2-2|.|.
TGTGCCAGCAGCCAGGGTCCAGGAGACACCGGGGAGCTGTTTTTT
CASSQGPGDTGELFF
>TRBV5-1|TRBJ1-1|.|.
TGCGCCAGCAGCTCCGGGAAGAACACTGAAGCTTTCTTT
CASSSGKNTEAFF